The 9 T cell receptor beta chains below all came from one sample that was sequenced in a study of blood T cell repertoires in COVID-19. Repertoires were generated with immunoSEQ multiplex PCR, while TCRdb's copy carries only in-frame clones and drops some. The sample contains 350,000 to 550,000 clones, 80% to 90% of which appear only once. Specimen: PBMCs or T cells enriched from blood (not recorded which). The receptors originated from a man aged 25 to 40 who had recovered from COVID-19.

The count of this clone is one. The chain uses TRBV2 and TRBJ1-2; maybe TRBD1 (5 bases). The V gene's germline CDR1 is SNHLY and CDR2 FYNNEI. Between the trimmed V and J ends, which lost 4 bases and 4 bases, there was a span of 16 bases. CDR3 length: 15 amino acids. The CDR3 DNA is TGTGCCAGCAGTGGACGATATGATGACAGCTATGGCTACACCTTC. Its protein is CASSGRYDDSYGYTF.

This chain links TRBV28 with TRBJ1-5; D possibly corresponds to TRBD1 (6 bases). Trimming cost V 5 bases and J 1 base, with 12 bases left between them. This CDR3 has 15 amino acids. CDR1 MDHEN and CDR2 SYDVKM come from the germline V gene. This CDR3 is CASSREQGSNQPQHF. CDR3 DNA: TGTGCCAGCAGTAGGGAACAGGGAAGCAATCAGCCCCAGCATTTT.

A note on this clone: No conserved phenylalanine or tryptophan ends this CDR3, so it is likely a read error. Because the CDR3's place on the DNA is in doubt, the DNA is left out and the CDR3 is given as listed by TCRdb. The chain couples TRBV25-1 to TRBJ1-1; TRBD1 is the table's D call, not checked against the DNA. Looked up from germline, CDR1 is MGHDK and CDR2 is SYGVNS. A total of 12 residues make up the CDR3, ends included. The CDR3 protein is CASSKGETGGRL.

The genes are TRBV5-1 and TRBJ1-5; D is possibly TRBD1 (6 bases). Looked up from germline, CDR1 is SGHRS and CDR2 is YFSETQ. V was cut by 1 base and J by 3 bases, with 11 bases left in between. This CDR3 has 15 amino acids. In DNA, the CDR3 is TGCGCCAGCAGCTTGTCGGACAGAAACAATCAGCCCCAGCATTTT. This gives the protein CASSLSDRNNQPQHF.

This clone was counted once. The chain has TRBV27 and TRBJ2-7; 10 bases match TRBD2. Trimming removed 4 bases from V and 1 base from J; junction bases left unmatched: 13. Per germline, CDR1 MNHEY and CDR2 SMNVEV (reference sequence). The CDR3 has 18 residues. In DNA form, the CDR3 reads TGTGCCAGCAGTTCCTGGGGGGGACGGACTAGCGGTTCCTACGAGCAGTACTTC. Protein sequence: CASSSWGGRTSGSYEQYF.

The J gene is TRBJ2-7, the V gene TRBV28; possibly TRBD1 for D (5 bases). CDR1 and CDR2 from the germline V gene are MDHEN and SYDVKM. The V end was cut by 2 bases, the J end by 2 bases, with 7 bases between. This CDR3 spans 13 amino acids. This CDR3 is CASSLGHPYEQYF. CDR3 bases: TGTGCCAGCAGTTTAGGACATCCCTACGAGCAGTACTTC.

The genes are TRBV2 and TRBJ2-1, with D possibly matching TRBD2 (5 bases). In germline, CDR1 is SNHLY, CDR2 FYNNEI. The CDR3 length is 12 residues. The V gene lost 8 bases and the J gene lost 10 bases, with 15 bases spanning the gap. CDR3 in amino acids: CASGFFGGEQFF. In nucleotides, the CDR3 is TGTGCCAGCGGTTTTTTCGGAGGCGAGCAGTTCTTC.

The chain links TRBV7-9 to TRBJ2-3, with D perhaps matching TRBD2 (6 bases). Looked up from germline, CDR1 is SEHNR and CDR2 is FQNEAQ (reference sequence). The V end was cut by 8 bases, the J end by 6 bases, with 24 bases between. The CDR3 is made up of 16 amino acids. CDR3 nucleotides: TGTGCCAGCGACCGGGACTTTTCACGTGGGTCGGATACGCAGTATTTT. It yields the protein CASDRDFSRGSDTQYF.

V and J are TRBV18 and TRBJ2-7, with D possibly being TRBD1 (5 bases). Germline V CDR1 and CDR2: KGHSH, LQKENI. The CDR3 spans 14 residues. V lost 2 bases to trimming and J lost 7 bases, with 15 bases between them. The CDR3 region is CASSPNKGVGEQYF. CDR3 sequence (DNA): TGTGCCAGCTCACCAAATAAAGGGGTAGGAGAGCAGTACTTC. Full variable domain (rest looked up from reference TRBV18 and TRBJ2-7): NAGVMQNPRHLVRRRGQEARLRCSPMKGHSHVYWYRQLPEEGLKFMVYLQKENIIDESGMPKERFSAEFPKEGPSILRIQQVVRGDSAAYFCASSPNKGVGEQYFGPGTRLTVT.